Described below is a single T cell receptor (beta chain) sequence and its context. Which antigen it targets is not known. Base qualities are missing; no much larger clone stands one base away. The CDR3 runs 15 amino acids, cysteine and phenylalanine included. Of all the DNA, just the CDR3 is kept, 45 bases in frame from base 1. V trim: 4 bases; J trim: 8 bases; unmatched bases: 8. CDR1 SGHDT and CDR2 YYEEEE were looked up in the germline V gene. Participants in the prospective study were aged roughly 18 to 89 years, lived in 20 to 25 United States geographic areas, and enrolled through a virtual design. In the prospective study, participants were assigned to cohorts based on the clinical history participants reported in a screening survey and a study questionnaire. Mobile phlebotomists in the prospective study collected whole blood, serum and a nasopharyngeal or oropharyngeal swab from every participant. Over a roughly 2-month period, participants in the prospective study had the option of providing additional blood draws and questionnaires. Before DNA extraction, prospective study blood samples were shipped either frozen or at room temperature.

The sample originates from a study of blood T cell repertoires in COVID-19 (dated by TCRdb to about 2020). About the investigation overall: Samples from collaborators originated in the United States, Italy and Spain and spanned both the acute and convalescent phases of COVID-19. The prospective study material was composed of cDNA or gDNA derived from T cells, B-cell-depleted T cells, or PBMCs. The dataset comprised deeply sampled blood TCRbeta repertoires from subjects exposed to, actively infected with, or recovered from COVID-19. The repertoires were released in a freely available public database intended as a resource for research on the immune response to SARS-CoV-2. Samples were obtained from the ongoing ImmuneRACE study (first 160 participants) and from over a thousand subjects provided by 6 global collaborators. Sample metadata almost always included a de-identified subject ID, COVID-19 status, age in years and sex. Where available, HLA class I and class II types were obtained from metadata supplied by the sample provider rather than from assay-based typing. Points the paper makes about the study in general: The quantity of clinical and demographic metadata differed by source and by participant and was supplied without curation.

The immunoSEQ Assay, a bias-controlled multiplex PCR, was used to amplify TCRbeta CDR3 regions from genomic DNA. Regarding the original processing steps: Nucleated cell counts per sample were estimated from amplification of reference gene primers within the assay. To quantify the absolute abundance of each unique TCRbeta CDR3 rearrangement, sequence reads were collapsed and filtered. Productive Simpson clonality was computed per sample as the square root of Simpson's diversity index over productive rearrangements. TCRdb re-hosts the immuneACCESS table, in-frame sequences only. Its copies lack some clones; in the studies checked, an unresolved V gene accounts for under half of them, and the cause for the rest is not known. V, J and clone size are those of that table, while D and trimming were read from the DNA. In all, the sample holds approximately 140,000 clones, and about four fifths of those were seen once. The ten largest account for under 5.5% of the sample.

Here the chain combines TRBV5-6 and TRBJ1-6; the central 8 bases match TRBD1. The specimen sequenced was PBMCs or T cells enriched from blood (not recorded which). This clonotype was obtained from a man aged 35 to 55 with acute COVID-19. Here the CDR3 is given as CASSGRTGSYSPLHF. The nucleotides read TGTGCCAGCAGCGGACGGACAGGGAGTTATTCACCCCTCCACTTT.